Described below is a single TCR beta chain sequence and its context. This sample was included in a study of blood T cell repertoires in COVID-19. Turning to the study itself: Samples came from the United States, Italy and Spain, spanning acute and convalescent COVID-19. T cells, B-cell-depleted T cells, or PBMCs supplied cDNA or gDNA.

In the original analysis: The assay estimated nucleated cells by amplifying reference gene primers. Using immunoSEQ multiplex PCR, the repertoire was profiled, and TCRdb retains in-frame clones only, with some absent. V and J calls and clone size come straight from that table; D and trimming were deduced from the DNA. The sample lists 250,000 to 300,000 clones, roughly nine tenths occurring once. The CDR3 length is 13 residues. After removal of 10 bases from V and 7 bases from J, the junction contained 7 bases not matched to a gene. Looked up from germline, CDR1 is SGHRS and CDR2 is YFSETQ. Sequencing was done on a sample of peripheral blood. The chain recombines TRBV5-1 with TRBJ2-2, with 10 positions matching TRBD2. The clonotype comes from a man aged 18-30 years with active or convalescent COVID-19. In DNA form, the CDR3 reads TGCGCCTCCGGGACTAGCGTAGTCGGGGAGCTGTTTTTT. Protein: CASGTSVVGELFF.